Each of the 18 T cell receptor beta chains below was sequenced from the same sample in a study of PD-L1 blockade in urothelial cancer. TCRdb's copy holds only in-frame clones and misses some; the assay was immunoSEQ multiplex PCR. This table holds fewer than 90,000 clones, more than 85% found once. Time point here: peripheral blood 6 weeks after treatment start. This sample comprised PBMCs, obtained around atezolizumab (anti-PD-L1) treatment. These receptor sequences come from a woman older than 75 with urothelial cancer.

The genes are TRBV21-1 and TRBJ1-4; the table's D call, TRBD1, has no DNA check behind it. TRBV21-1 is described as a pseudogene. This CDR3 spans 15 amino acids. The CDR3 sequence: CASTHGQGTNEKLFF. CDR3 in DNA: TGTGCCAGCACACATGGACAGGGCACTAATGAAAAACTGTTTTTT.

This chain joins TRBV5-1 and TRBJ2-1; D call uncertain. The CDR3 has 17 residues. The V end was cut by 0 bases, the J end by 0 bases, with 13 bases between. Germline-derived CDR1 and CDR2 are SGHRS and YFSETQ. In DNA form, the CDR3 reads TGCGCCAGCAGCTTGGGTGAGTTAGTCGGCTCCTACAATGAGCAGTTCTTC. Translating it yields CASSLGELVGSYNEQFF. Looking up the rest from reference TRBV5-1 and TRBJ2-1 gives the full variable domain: KAGVTQTPRYLIKTRGQQVTLSCSPISGHRSVSWYQQTPGQGLQFLFEYFSETQRNKGNFPGRFSGRQFSNSRSEMNVSTLELGDSALYLCASSLGELVGSYNEQFFGPGTRLTVL.

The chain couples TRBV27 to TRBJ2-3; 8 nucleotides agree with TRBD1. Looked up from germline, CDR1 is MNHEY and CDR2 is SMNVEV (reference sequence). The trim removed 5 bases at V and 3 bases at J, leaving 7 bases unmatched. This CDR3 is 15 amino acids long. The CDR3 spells CASSPRTGRTDTQYF. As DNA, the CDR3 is TGTGCCAGCAGTCCACGGACAGGGAGGACAGATACGCAGTATTTT.

CDR3 sequence (DNA): TGTGCCAGCGGGACTAGCGTCGCAGATACGCAGTATTTT. It encodes CASGTSVADTQYF. The chain has TRBV6-1 and TRBJ2-3; 10 nucleotides match TRBD2. The CDR3 has 13 residues. Germline assignment: CDR1 MNHNS and CDR2 SASEGT. Unmatched junction bases numbered 3, after V lost 8 bases and J lost 4 bases.

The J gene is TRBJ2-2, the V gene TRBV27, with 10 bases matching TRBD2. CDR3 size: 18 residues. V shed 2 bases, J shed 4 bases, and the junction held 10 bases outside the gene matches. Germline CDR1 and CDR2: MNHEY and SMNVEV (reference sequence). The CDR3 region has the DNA TGTGCCAGCAGTTTAGGCGCTAGCGGGAGACGGGTCACCGGGGAGCTGTTTTTT. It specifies CASSLGASGRRVTGELFF.

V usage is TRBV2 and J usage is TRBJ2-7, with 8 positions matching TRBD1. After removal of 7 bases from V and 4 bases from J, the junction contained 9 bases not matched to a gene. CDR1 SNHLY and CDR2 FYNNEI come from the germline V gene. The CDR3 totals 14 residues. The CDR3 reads CASTNGQGVYEQYF. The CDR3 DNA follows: TGTGCCAGCACCAACGGACAGGGAGTATACGAGCAGTACTTC.

The CDR3 bases are TGTGCCTGGGGCCTAGGGAGGCCAATTCCCAATGAGCAGTTCTTC. Translating gives CAWGLGRPIPNEQFF. This chain uses TRBV30 with TRBJ2-1; D possibly corresponds to TRBD2 (6 bases). V lost 5 bases and J 6 bases, leaving 20 bases between the germline ends. CDR3 length: 15 amino acids. Germline loops: CDR1 GTSNPN, CDR2 SVGIG (reference sequence). The variable domain in full, with the rest retrieved from reference TRBV30 and TRBJ2-1, is SQTIHQWPATLVQPVGSPLSLECTVEGTSNPNLYWYRQAAGRGLQLLFYSVGIGQISSEVPQNLSASRPQDRQFILSSKKLLLSDSGFYLCAWGLGRPIPNEQFFGPGTRLTVL.

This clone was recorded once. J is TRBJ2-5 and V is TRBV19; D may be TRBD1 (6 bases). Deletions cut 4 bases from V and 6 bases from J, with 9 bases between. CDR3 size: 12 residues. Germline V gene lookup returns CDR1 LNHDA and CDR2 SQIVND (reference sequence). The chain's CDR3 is CASSNRVKTQYF. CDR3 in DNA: TGTGCCAGTAGTAACAGGGTAAAGACCCAGTACTTC.

CDR3 nucleotides: TGCGCCAGCAGTGAGTCGAAGGAGCTCTCTGGAAACACCATATATTTT. Amino acid sequence: CASSESKELSGNTIYF. This chain connects TRBV10-2 to TRBJ1-3, with unresolved D. In germline, CDR1 is WSHSY, CDR2 SAAADI. The length of the CDR3 is 16 residues. Trimming shortened V by 0 bases and J by 0 bases, and 9 bases separated the two germline ends.

The CDR3 sequence: CASSLGTLNTEAFF. CDR3 coding DNA: TGTGCCAGCAGTTTGGGGACACTTAACACTGAAGCTTTCTTT. The chain uses TRBV28 and TRBJ1-1; tentatively, D is TRBD1 (6 bases). With 3 bases removed from V and 2 bases from J, the gap between germline ends came to 10 bases. The CDR3 sequence is 14 residues long. In germline, CDR1 is MDHEN, CDR2 SYDVKM. The full variable domain, rest sourced from reference TRBV28 and TRBJ1-1, is DVKVTQSSRYLVKRTGEKVFLECVQDMDHENMFWYRQDPGLGLRLIYFSYDVKMKEKGDIPEGYSVSREKKERFSLILESASTNQTSMYLCASSLGTLNTEAFFGQGTRLTVV.

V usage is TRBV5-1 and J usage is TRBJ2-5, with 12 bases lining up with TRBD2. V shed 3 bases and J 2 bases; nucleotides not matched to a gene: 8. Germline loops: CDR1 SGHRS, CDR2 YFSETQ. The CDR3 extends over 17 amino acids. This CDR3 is CASSSFGLAGFQETQYF. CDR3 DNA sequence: TGCGCCAGCAGCTCCTTTGGACTAGCGGGGTTTCAAGAGACCCAGTACTTC.

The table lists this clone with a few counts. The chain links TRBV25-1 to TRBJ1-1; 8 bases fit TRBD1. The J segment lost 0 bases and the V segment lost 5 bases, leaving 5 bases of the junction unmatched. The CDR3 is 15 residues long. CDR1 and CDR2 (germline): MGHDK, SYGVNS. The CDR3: CASSPRTGMNTEAFF. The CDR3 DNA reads TGTGCCAGCAGTCCACGGACAGGGATGAACACTGAAGCTTTCTTT.

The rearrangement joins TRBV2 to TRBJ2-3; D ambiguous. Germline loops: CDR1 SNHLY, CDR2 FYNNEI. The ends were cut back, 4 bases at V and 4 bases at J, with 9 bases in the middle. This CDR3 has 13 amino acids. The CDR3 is CASSVFSPDTQYF. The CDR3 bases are TGTGCCAGCAGTGTTTTTAGCCCAGATACGCAGTATTTT.

CDR3 sequence reads: CAIGPDRNTEAFF. As DNA, the CDR3 is TGTGCCATCGGACCTGACAGAAACACTGAAGCTTTCTTT. V gene TRBV10-3 combines with J gene TRBJ1-1; maybe TRBD1 (5 bases). The CDR3 length is 13 residues. The germline CDR1 and CDR2 sequences are ENHRY and SYGVKD. V lost 8 bases, J lost 2 bases, and 12 bases lay in between.

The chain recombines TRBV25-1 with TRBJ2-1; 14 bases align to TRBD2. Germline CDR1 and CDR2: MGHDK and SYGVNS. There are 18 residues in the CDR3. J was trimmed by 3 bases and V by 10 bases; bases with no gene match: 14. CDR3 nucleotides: TGTGCCAATGGGACTAGCGGGGGAGGGGATGAGAACTACAATGAGCAGTTCTTC. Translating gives CANGTSGGGDENYNEQFF. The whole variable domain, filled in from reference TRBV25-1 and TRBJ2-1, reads EADIYQTPRYLVIGTGKKITLECSQTMGHDKMYWYQQDPGMELHLIHYSYGVNSTEKGDLSSESTVSRIRTEHFPLTLESARPSHTSQYLCANGTSGGGDENYNEQFFGPGTRLTVL.

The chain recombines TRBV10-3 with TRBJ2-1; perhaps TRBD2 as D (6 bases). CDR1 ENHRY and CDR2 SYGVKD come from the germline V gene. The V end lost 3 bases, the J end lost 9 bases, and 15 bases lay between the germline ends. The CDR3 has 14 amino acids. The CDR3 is CAISDLALRSEQFF. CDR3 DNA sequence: TGTGCCATCAGTGACCTAGCGCTTAGGAGTGAGCAGTTCTTC.

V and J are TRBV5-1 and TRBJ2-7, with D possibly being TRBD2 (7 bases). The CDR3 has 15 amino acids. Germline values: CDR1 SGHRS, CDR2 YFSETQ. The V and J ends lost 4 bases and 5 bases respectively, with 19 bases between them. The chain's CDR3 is CASSTTGGGSDEQYF. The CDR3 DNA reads TGCGCCAGCAGCACTACTGGGGGGGGCTCGGACGAGCAGTACTTC.

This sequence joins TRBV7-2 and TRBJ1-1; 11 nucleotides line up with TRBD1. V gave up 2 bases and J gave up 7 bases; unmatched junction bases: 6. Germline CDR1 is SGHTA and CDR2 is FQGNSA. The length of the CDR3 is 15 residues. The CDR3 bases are TGTGCCAGCAGCTTAATTTCCGGGACAGGGGGTGAAGCTTTCTTT. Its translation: CASSLISGTGGEAFF.